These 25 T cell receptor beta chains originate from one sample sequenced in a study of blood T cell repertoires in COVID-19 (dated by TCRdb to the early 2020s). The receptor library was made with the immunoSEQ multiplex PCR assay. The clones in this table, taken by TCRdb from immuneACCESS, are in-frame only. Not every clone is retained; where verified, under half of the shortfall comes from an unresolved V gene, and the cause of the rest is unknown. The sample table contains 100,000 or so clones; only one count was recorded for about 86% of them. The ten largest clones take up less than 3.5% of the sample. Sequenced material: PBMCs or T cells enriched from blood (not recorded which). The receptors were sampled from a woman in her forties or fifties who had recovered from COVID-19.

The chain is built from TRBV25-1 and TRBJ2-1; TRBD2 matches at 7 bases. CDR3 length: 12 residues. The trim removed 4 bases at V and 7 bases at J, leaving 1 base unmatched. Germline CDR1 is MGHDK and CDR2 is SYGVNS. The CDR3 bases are TGTGCCAGCAGTGTGGGGGGGAATGAGCAGTTCTTC. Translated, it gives CASSVGGNEQFF.

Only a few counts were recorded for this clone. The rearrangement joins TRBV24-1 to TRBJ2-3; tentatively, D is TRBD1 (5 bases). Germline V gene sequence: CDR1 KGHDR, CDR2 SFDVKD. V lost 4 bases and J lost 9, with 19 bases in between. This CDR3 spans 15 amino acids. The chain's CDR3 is CATSDPALGQNTQYF. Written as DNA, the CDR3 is TGTGCCACCAGTGACCCCGCCTTGGGGCAGAACACGCAGTATTTT.

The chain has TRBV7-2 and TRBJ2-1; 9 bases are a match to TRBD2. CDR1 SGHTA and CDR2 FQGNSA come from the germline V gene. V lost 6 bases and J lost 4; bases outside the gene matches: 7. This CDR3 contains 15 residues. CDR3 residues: CASREVRGGYNEQFF. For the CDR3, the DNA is TGTGCCAGCAGGGAAGTGCGGGGGGGATACAATGAGCAGTTCTTC.

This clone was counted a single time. The CDR3 region is CASSKQYSGANVLTF. CDR3 bases: TGTGCCAGCAGCAAACAGTACTCTGGGGCCAACGTCCTGACTTTC. This chain connects TRBV21-1 to TRBJ2-6; TRBD1 is taken as the D call from the table, unchecked against the DNA. TRBV21-1 is classified as a pseudogene. The CDR3 covers 15 residues.

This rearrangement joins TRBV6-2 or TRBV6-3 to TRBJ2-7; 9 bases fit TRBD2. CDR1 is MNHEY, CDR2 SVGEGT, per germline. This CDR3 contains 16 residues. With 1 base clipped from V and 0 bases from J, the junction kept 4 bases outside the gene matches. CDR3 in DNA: TGTGCCAGCAGTTACTGGGGCGGGAGGGTCTCCTACGAGCAGTACTTC. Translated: CASSYWGGRVSYEQYF.

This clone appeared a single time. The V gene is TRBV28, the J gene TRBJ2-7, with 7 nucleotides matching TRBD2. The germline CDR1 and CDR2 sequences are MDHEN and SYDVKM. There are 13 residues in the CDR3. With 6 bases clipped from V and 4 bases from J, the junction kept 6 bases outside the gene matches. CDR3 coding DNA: TGTGCCAGCAGGGGGGACTACCTTTACGAGCAGTACTTC. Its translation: CASRGDYLYEQYF.

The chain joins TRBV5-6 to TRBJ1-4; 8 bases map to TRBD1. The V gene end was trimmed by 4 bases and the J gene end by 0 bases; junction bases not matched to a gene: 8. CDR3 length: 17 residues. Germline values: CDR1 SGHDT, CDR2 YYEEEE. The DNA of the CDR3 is TGTGCCAGCAGCGGAGGGACAGGAAAGGCAACTAATGAAAAACTGTTTTTT. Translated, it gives CASSGGTGKATNEKLFF.

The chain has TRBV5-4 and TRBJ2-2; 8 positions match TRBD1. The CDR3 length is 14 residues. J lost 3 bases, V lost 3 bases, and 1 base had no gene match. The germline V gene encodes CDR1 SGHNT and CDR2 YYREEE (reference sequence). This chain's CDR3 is CASSSGQDTGELFF. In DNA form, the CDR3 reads TGTGCCAGCAGCTCGGGACAGGACACCGGGGAGCTGTTTTTT.

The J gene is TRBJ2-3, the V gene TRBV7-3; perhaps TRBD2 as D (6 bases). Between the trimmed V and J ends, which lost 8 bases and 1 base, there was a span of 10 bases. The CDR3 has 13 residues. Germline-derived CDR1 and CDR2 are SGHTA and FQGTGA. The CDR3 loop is CASGPGGTDTQYF. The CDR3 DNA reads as TGTGCCAGCGGTCCGGGGGGCACAGATACGCAGTATTTT. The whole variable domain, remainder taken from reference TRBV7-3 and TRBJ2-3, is GAGVSQTPSNKVTEKGKYVELRCDPISGHTALYWYRQSLGQGPEFLIYFQGTGAADDSGLPNDRFFAVRPEGSVSTLKIQRTERGDSAVYLCASGPGGTDTQYFGPGTRLTVL.

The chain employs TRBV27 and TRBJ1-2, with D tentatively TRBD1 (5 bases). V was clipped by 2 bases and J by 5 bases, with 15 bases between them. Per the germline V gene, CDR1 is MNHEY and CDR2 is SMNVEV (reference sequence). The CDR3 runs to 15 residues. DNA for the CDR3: TGTGCCAGCAGTTTACAGGCAGGCGGGGGATATGGCTACACCTTC. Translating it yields CASSLQAGGGYGYTF.

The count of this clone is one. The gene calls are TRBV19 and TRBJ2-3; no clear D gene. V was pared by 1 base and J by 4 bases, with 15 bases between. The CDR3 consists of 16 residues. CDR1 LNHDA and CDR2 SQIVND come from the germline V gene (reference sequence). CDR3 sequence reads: CASSIGERFLADTQYF. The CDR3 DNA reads TGTGCCAGTAGTATAGGTGAGCGATTTCTGGCAGATACGCAGTATTTT.

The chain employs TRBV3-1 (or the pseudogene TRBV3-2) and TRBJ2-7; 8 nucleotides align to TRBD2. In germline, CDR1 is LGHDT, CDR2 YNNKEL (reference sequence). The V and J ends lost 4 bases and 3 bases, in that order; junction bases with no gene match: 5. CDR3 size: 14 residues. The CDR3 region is CASSLLAGGYEQYF. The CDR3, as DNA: TGTGCCAGCAGCCTTCTAGCGGGCGGCTACGAGCAGTACTTC.

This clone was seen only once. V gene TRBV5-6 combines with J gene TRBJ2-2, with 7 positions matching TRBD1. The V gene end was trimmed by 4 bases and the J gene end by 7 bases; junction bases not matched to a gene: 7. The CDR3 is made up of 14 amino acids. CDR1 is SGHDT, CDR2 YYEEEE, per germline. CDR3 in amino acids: CASSLRGRDGELFF. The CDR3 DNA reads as TGTGCCAGCAGCCTCAGGGGGAGAGACGGGGAGCTGTTTTTT.

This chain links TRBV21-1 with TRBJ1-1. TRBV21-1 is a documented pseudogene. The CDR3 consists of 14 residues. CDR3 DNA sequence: TGTGCCAGCAGCAAAGGAGGAGGGAACACTGAAGCTTTCTTT. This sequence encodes CASSKGGGNTEAFF.

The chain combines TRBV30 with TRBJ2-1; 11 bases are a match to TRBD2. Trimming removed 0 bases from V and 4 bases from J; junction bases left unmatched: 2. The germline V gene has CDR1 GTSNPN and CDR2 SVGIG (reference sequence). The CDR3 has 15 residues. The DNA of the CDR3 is TGTGCCTGGAGTGTGGCTAGCGGGAGGTACAATGAGCAGTTCTTC. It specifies CAWSVASGRYNEQFF.

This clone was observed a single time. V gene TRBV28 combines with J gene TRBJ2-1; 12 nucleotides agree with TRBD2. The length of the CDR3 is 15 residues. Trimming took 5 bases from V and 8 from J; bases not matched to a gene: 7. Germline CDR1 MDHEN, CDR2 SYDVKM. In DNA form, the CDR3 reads TGTGCCAGCAGTCCGCGGACTAGCGGGATTGATGAGCAGTTCTTC. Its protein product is CASSPRTSGIDEQFF.

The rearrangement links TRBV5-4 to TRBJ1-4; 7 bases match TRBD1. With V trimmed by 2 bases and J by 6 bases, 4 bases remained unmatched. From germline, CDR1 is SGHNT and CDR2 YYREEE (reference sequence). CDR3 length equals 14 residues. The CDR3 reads CASSLGGSYEKLFF. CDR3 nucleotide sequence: TGTGCCAGCAGCTTAGGGGGCAGTTATGAAAAACTGTTTTTT.

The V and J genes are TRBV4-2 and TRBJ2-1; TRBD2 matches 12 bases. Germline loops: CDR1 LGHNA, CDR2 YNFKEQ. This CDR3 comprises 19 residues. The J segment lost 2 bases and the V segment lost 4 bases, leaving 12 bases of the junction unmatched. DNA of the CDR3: TGTGCCAGCAGCCCCGCCCTAGCGGGAGGGCCGAGTCCCTACAATGAGCAGTTCTTC. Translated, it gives CASSPALAGGPSPYNEQFF.

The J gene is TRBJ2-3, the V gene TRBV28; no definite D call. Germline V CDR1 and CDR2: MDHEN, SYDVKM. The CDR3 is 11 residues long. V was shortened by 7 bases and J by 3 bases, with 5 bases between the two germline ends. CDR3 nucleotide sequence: TGTGCCAGCATCGGTACAGATACGCAGTATTTT. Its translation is CASIGTDTQYF. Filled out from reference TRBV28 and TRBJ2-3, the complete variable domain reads DVKVTQSSRYLVKRTGEKVFLECVQDMDHENMFWYRQDPGLGLRLIYFSYDVKMKEKGDIPEGYSVSREKKERFSLILESASTNQTSMYLCASIGTDTQYFGPGTRLTVL.

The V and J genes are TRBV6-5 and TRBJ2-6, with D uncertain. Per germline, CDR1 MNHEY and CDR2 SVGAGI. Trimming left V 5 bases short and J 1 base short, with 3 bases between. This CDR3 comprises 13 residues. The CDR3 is CASSLSGANVLTF. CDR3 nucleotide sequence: TGTGCCAGCAGTCTATCTGGGGCCAACGTCCTGACTTTC.

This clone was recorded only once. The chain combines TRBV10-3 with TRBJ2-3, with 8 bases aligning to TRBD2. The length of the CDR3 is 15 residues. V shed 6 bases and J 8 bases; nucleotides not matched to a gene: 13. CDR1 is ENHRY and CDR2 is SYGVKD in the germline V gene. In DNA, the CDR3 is TGTGCCATCAGCGAGACTAGCGCCAAAGGGGGTACGCAGTATTTT. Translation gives CAISETSAKGGTQYF.

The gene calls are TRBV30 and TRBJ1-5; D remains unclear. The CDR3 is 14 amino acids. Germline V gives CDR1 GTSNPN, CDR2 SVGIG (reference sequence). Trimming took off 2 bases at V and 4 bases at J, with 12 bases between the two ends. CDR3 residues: CAWSTRDPNQPQHF. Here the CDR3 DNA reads TGTGCCTGGAGTACACGGGATCCGAATCAGCCCCAGCATTTT.

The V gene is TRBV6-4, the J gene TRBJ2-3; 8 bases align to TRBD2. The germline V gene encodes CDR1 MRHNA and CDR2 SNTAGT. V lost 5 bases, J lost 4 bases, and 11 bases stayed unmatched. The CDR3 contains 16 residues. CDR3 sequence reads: CASSPARAGGPDTQYF. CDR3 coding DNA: TGTGCCAGCAGTCCCGCGCGTGCGGGGGGTCCAGATACGCAGTATTTT.

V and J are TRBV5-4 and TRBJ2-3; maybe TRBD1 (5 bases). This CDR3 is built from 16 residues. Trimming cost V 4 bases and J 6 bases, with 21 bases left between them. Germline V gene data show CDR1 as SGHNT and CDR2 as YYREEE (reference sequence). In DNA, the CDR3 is TGTGCCAGCAGCGGGGCCGAGACACGTAATAGGGATACGCAGTATTTT. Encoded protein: CASSGAETRNRDTQYF.

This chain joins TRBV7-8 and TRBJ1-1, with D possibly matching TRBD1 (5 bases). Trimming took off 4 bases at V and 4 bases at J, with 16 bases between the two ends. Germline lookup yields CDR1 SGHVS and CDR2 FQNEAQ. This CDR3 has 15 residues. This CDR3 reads CASSSPGVAGTEAFF. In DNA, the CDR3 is TGTGCCAGCAGCTCGCCGGGGGTTGCCGGCACTGAAGCTTTCTTT.